This TCR beta chain is drawn from a study of technical replicates of blood from a handful of donors (dated by TCRdb to the late 2010s). Relative to germline, V is 7 bases shorter and J is 2 bases shorter, with 12 bases between their ends. Counted from cysteine to phenylalanine, this CDR3 has 13 amino acids. The kept DNA is CDR3 alone, 39 bases in frame from the first base. From the germline V gene, CDR1 is MNHEY and CDR2 is SVGAGI. Notes on this clone: Its antigen is still unknown. The sample holds no much larger clone one base away, and base qualities are not on file.

The library was obtained by the immunoSEQ multiplex PCR assay. TCRdb took this table from immuneACCESS and kept in-frame rearrangements with V and J called. Such tables lack part of the clones; where checked against another copy, unresolved V genes explain under half of the gap, and the rest is unexplained. Across this sample there are about 76,000 clones, with around 94% seen only once. The top ten clones comprise 0.3% to 0.5% of the sample. The V gene is TRBV6-5 and the J gene is TRBJ2-7; a tentative D call is TRBD1 (6 bases match). The sample comprised T cells isolated from PBMCs. This TCR came from a human donor in good health. This receptor carries the CDR3 CASTGTPTYEQYF. The nucleotide sequence reads TGTGCCAGCACCGGGACACCAACCTACGAGCAGTACTTC.